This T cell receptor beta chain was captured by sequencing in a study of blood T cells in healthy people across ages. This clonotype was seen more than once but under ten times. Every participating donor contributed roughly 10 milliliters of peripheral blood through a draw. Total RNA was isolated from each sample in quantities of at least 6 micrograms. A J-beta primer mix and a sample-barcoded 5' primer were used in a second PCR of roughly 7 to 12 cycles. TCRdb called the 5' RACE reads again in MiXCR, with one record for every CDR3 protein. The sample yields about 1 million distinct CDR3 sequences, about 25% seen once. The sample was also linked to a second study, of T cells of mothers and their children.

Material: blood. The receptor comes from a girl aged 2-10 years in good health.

In DNA form, the CDR3 reads TGTGCCATCAGTGATGCCGGGACAGAGTACGAGCAGTACTTC. Residues: CAISDAGTEYEQYF. J is TRBJ2-7 and V is TRBV10-3; TRBD1 agrees at 7 bases. The CDR3 totals 14 residues. Trimming removed 3 bases from V and 4 bases from J; junction bases left unmatched: 6. The germline V gene has CDR1 ENHRY and CDR2 SYGVKD.